A single sample is the source of the 27 T cell receptor beta chains below, sequenced in a study of blood T cell repertoires in COVID-19. Repertoires were generated with immunoSEQ multiplex PCR, while TCRdb's copy carries only in-frame clones and drops some. The profile covers 150,000 to 200,000 clones, with around four fifths appearing a single time and about 4.6% taken by the ten largest. What was sequenced was PBMCs or T cells enriched from blood (not recorded which). These TCRs come from a woman aged 50 to 60 who had recovered from COVID-19.

This sequence joins TRBV7-9 and TRBJ1-4, with D maybe TRBD1 (5 bases). CDR1 SEHNR and CDR2 FQNEAQ come from the germline V gene (reference sequence). This CDR3 has 17 residues. V lost 0 bases and J lost 0, with 11 bases in between. CDR3 region: CASSLAVRATTNEKLFF. As DNA, the CDR3 is TGTGCCAGCAGCTTAGCGGTCAGGGCAACAACTAATGAAAAACTGTTTTTT.

In its sample, this clone was seen many times. The rearrangement uses TRBV7-9 and TRBJ2-1; 10 bases are shared with TRBD2. The CDR3 runs to 16 residues. In germline, CDR1 is SEHNR, CDR2 FQNEAQ (reference sequence). The V segment lost 1 base and the J segment 7 bases; nucleotides outside the gene matches: 7. DNA of the CDR3: TGTGCCAGCAGCTTAGGGCTAGCGGGAGAGCGGAATGAGCAGTTCTTC. It codes for CASSLGLAGERNEQFF.

In this sample, this clone turned up a few times. The V call is TRBV6-6, the J call TRBJ1-2; D perhaps matches TRBD1 (6 bases). This CDR3 is 16 amino acids long. V was cut by 0 bases and J by 3 bases, with 14 bases left in between. Germline lookup yields CDR1 MNHNY and CDR2 SVGAGI (reference sequence). CDR3 sequence (DNA): TGTGCCAGCAGTTACTCGGCAGGGGCAAAGGACTATGGCTACACCTTC. Amino acid sequence: CASSYSAGAKDYGYTF.

The V gene is TRBV10-1, the J gene TRBJ2-5, with 8 bases fitting TRBD2. CDR3 length: 16 amino acids. CDR1 WNHNN and CDR2 SYGVQD come from the germline V gene (reference sequence). The junction had 4 bases not matched to a gene; V was cut back by 0 bases and J by 1 base. The CDR3 reads CASSESMSGGQETQYF. DNA for the CDR3: TGCGCCAGCAGTGAGTCGATGAGCGGGGGCCAAGAGACCCAGTACTTC.

This chain links TRBV6-5 with TRBJ2-7; the match to TRBD1 covers 7 bases. Germline CDR1 reads MNHEY; CDR2 reads SVGAGI. Unmatched junction bases numbered 9, after V lost 2 bases and J lost 2 bases. CDR3 length: 16 amino acids. CDR3 sequence: CASSYTDRVPTYEQYV. The CDR3, as DNA: TGTGCCAGCAGTTACACCGACAGGGTGCCCACCTACGAGCAGTACGTC.

The chain recombines TRBV7-2 with TRBJ2-3; TRBD2 is a possible D gene (5 bases). From germline, CDR1 is SGHTA and CDR2 FQGNSA. The CDR3 is made up of 14 amino acids. Trimming left V 4 bases short and J 4 bases short, with 12 bases between. As DNA, the CDR3 is TGTGCCAGCAGCTACGGCCCCGGGGCAGATACGCAGTATTTT. Its protein is CASSYGPGADTQYF.

This sequence joins TRBV7-9 and TRBJ1-1, with D unclear. This CDR3 region has 15 residues. The V end lost 7 bases, the J end lost 4 bases, and 19 bases lay between the germline ends. In germline, CDR1 is SEHNR, CDR2 FQNEAQ (reference sequence). The CDR3 nucleotides read TGTGCCAGCATCCCTCGAGGGTCCGTCGCCACTGAAGCTTTCTTT. Its protein is CASIPRGSVATEAFF.

This clone has a single count. This chain joins TRBV14 and TRBJ1-2; D gene ambiguous. Trimming took 2 bases from V and 7 from J, leaving 20 bases between them. The CDR3 sequence is 16 residues long. Germline CDR1 reads SGHDN; CDR2 reads FVKESK. Here the CDR3 DNA reads TGTGCCAGCAGCCAATCCCGGGGTTCAAGAGTTCCTGGCTACACCTTC. It codes for CASSQSRGSRVPGYTF.

This clone was recorded once. The J gene is TRBJ1-3, the V gene TRBV7-2, with D possibly TRBD1 on 6 matching bases. Per germline, CDR1 SGHTA and CDR2 FQGNSA. V was shortened by 9 bases and J by 0 bases, with 21 bases between the two germline ends. The CDR3 contains 17 residues. CDR3 nucleotides: TGTGCCAGTGGAGGGGGGGCAGCACGACTCTCTGGAAACACCATATATTTT. Its translation is CASGGGAARLSGNTIYF. Full variable domain (missing parts from reference TRBV7-2 and TRBJ1-3): GAGVSQSPSNKVTEKGKDVELRCDPISGHTALYWYRQSLGQGLEFLIYFQGNSAPDKSGLPSDRFSAERTGGSVSTLTIQRTQQEDSAVYLCASGGGAARLSGNTIYFGEGSWLTVV.

This clone was recorded only once. This chain connects TRBV29-1 to TRBJ1-4, with D tentatively TRBD1 (5 bases). CDR1 SQVTM and CDR2 ANQGSEA come from the germline V gene. The CDR3 length is 18 residues. V was cut by 2 bases and J by 2 bases, with 21 bases left in between. The CDR3 loop reads CSVETWRRGVGTNEKLFF. In DNA, the CDR3 is TGCAGCGTTGAAACCTGGAGGCGGGGGGTCGGGACTAATGAAAAACTGTTTTTT.

V usage is TRBV25-1 and J usage is TRBJ2-1; 10 bases map to TRBD2. The length of the CDR3 is 14 residues. V trimming: 7 bases; J trimming: 10 bases; junction bases outside the gene matches: 10. The germline V gene has CDR1 MGHDK and CDR2 SYGVNS. The CDR3 region has the DNA TGTGCCAGCATCCCTAGCGGGAGTCTTTGGGAGCAGTTCTTC. As protein: CASIPSGSLWEQFF.

The chain is built from TRBV5-6 and TRBJ2-1, with 7 positions matching TRBD1. The germline gives CDR1 SGHDT, CDR2 YYEEEE. This CDR3 region has 13 residues. Trimming cost V 2 bases and J 7 bases; bases outside gene matches: 3. The CDR3 DNA follows: TGTGCCAGCAGCTTCCTACAGGGGAATGAGCAGTTCTTC. This sequence encodes CASSFLQGNEQFF.

The J gene is TRBJ1-1, the V gene TRBV7-9; the match to TRBD1 covers 7 bases. Trimming cost V 0 bases and J 1 base; bases outside gene matches: 2. Germline loops: CDR1 SEHNR, CDR2 FQNEAQ (reference sequence). The CDR3 consists of 15 residues. CDR3 sequence (DNA): TGTGCCAGCAGCTTAGCCGGGACAGAGAACACTGAAGCTTTCTTT. It specifies CASSLAGTENTEAFF.

The rearrangement uses TRBV3-1 (or the pseudogene TRBV3-2) and TRBJ1-3; possibly TRBD1 for D (5 bases). Germline CDR1 and CDR2: LGHDT and YNNKEL (reference sequence). V lost 1 base and J lost 3, with 7 bases in between. CDR3 length equals 14 residues. The CDR3 coding sequence is TGTGCCAGCAGCCAAGGGACATTTGGAAACACCATATATTTT. Its protein is CASSQGTFGNTIYF.

This clone was picked up one time. The V call is TRBV4-1, the J call TRBJ1-2; D might be TRBD1 (6 bases). The CDR3 length is 16 residues. Germline V gives CDR1 MGHRA, CDR2 YSYEKL. V was trimmed by 1 base and J by 7 bases, leaving 19 bases between them. The CDR3 DNA follows: TGCGCCAGCAGCCAAGGCCGGGCGAGGGGGTGGGGTGGCTACACCTTC. It specifies CASSQGRARGWGGYTF.

The table lists this clone with many counts. The chain recombines TRBV5-1 with TRBJ2-5; D possibly corresponds to TRBD2 (5 bases). V lost 4 bases and J 3 bases, leaving 7 bases between the germline ends. There are 12 residues in the CDR3. From germline, CDR1 is SGHRS and CDR2 YFSETQ. The CDR3 region has the DNA TGCGCCAGCAGCCTGCGGGAAGAGACCCAGTACTTC. Translated: CASSLREETQYF.

This chain uses TRBV12-5 with TRBJ1-2; no definite D call. The CDR3 has 12 amino acids. The germline gives CDR1 LGHNT, CDR2 FRNRAP. Trimming shortened V by 1 base and J by 8 bases, and 8 bases separated the two germline ends. This chain's CDR3 is CASGLGIMGYTF. The CDR3 DNA reads TGTGCTAGTGGTTTGGGTATTATGGGCTACACCTTC.

This clone was picked up a small number of times. The chain employs TRBV5-1 and TRBJ1-5, with 9 bases identical to TRBD1. Germline values: CDR1 SGHRS, CDR2 YFSETQ. V was clipped by 4 bases and J by 6 bases; unmatched bases: 5. The CDR3 sequence is 14 residues long. The CDR3 sequence: CASSPGQGLQPQHF. The CDR3 region has the DNA TGCGCCAGCAGCCCTGGACAGGGGCTTCAGCCCCAGCATTTT.

This clone was detected a few times. The genes are TRBV5-4 and TRBJ2-1, with 7 positions matching TRBD2. With V trimmed by 4 bases and J by 2 bases, 6 bases remained unmatched. The CDR3 is 15 amino acids. Germline CDR1 SGHNT, CDR2 YYREEE (reference sequence). CDR3 residues: CASSSGNTPYNEQFF. CDR3 in DNA: TGTGCCAGCAGCAGCGGGAATACACCCTACAATGAGCAGTTCTTC.

The genes are TRBV5-1 and TRBJ1-4; TRBD1 matches 7 bases. The CDR3 totals 15 residues. Germline values: CDR1 SGHRS, CDR2 YFSETQ. The ends lost 0 bases at V and 3 bases at J; junction bases unmatched: 2. The CDR3 DNA is TGCGCCAGCAGCTTGGGAACAGGGGCTAATGAAAAACTGTTTTTT. Encoded protein: CASSLGTGANEKLFF.

This clone was found a few times. The rearrangement joins TRBV4-1 to TRBJ1-3, with D possibly TRBD1 on 6 matching bases. The CDR3 runs 19 residues. Germline V gives CDR1 MGHRA, CDR2 YSYEKL. V gave up 3 bases and J gave up 7 bases, with 28 bases separating them. The DNA for the CDR3 is TGCGCCAGCAGCCACCTGGCACCGGGACACATCTCTGAGTGGAACACCATATATTTT. Translated: CASSHLAPGHISEWNTIYF.

This chain uses TRBV4-1 with TRBJ1-1, with TRBD1 matching over 7 bases. After removal of 3 bases from V and 0 bases from J, the junction contained 7 bases not matched to a gene. Germline V gene data show CDR1 as MGHRA and CDR2 as YSYEKL. CDR3 size: 16 residues. As DNA, the CDR3 is TGCGCCAGCAGCCAGACTCCGGGACAGATGAACACTGAAGCTTTCTTT. Protein product: CASSQTPGQMNTEAFF.

This clone showed up just a few times. The V gene is TRBV6-5, the J gene TRBJ1-4, with D unresolved. The CDR3 sequence is 16 residues long. Germline CDR1 is MNHEY and CDR2 is SVGAGI. With 0 bases removed from V and 0 bases from J, the gap between germline ends came to 8 bases. The CDR3 DNA is TGTGCCAGCAGTTACTCCCTTTTTGCAACTAATGAAAAACTGTTTTTT. It codes for CASSYSLFATNEKLFF.

The chain employs TRBV9 and TRBJ2-2; a weak D match, TRBD1 (5 bases). This CDR3 has 15 residues. V shed 0 bases and J shed 3 bases, with 9 bases lying between them. Germline CDR1 and CDR2: SGDLS and YYNGEE. The CDR3 sequence: CASSVERGYTGELFF. CDR3 nucleotides: TGTGCCAGCAGCGTAGAAAGGGGTTACACCGGGGAGCTGTTTTTT.

The chain has TRBV2 and TRBJ2-7; tentative D call: TRBD2 (6 bases). With 8 bases removed from V and 4 bases from J, the gap between germline ends came to 18 bases. This CDR3 is built from 14 residues. Germline values: CDR1 SNHLY, CDR2 FYNNEI. The CDR3 nucleotides read TGTGCCAGCGGGGAGAAACTGGGGGGATACGAGCAGTACGTC. It specifies CASGEKLGGYEQYV.

The V gene is TRBV11-2, the J gene TRBJ1-2; D is perhaps TRBD1 (6 bases). Germline V gene lookup returns CDR1 SGHAT and CDR2 FQNNGV. The CDR3 spans 14 residues. The germline V and J ends were trimmed by 1 base and 8 bases, with 14 bases remaining between them. CDR3 residues: CASSLGTVGVGYTF. In DNA, the CDR3 is TGTGCCAGCAGCTTAGGGACAGTGGGAGTCGGCTACACCTTC.

This sequence joins TRBV19 and TRBJ2-2; 10 bases agree with TRBD2. CDR3 size: 16 residues. Trimming removed 4 bases from V and 3 bases from J; junction bases left unmatched: 5. Germline V gene data show CDR1 as LNHDA and CDR2 as SQIVND (reference sequence). The CDR3 loop reads CASSTKRGGDTGELFF. DNA for the CDR3: TGTGCCAGTAGTACAAAGCGGGGGGGCGACACCGGGGAGCTGTTTTTT.